This T cell receptor (beta chain) is drawn from a study of blood T cell repertoires in COVID-19. Authors' analysis steps: Amplifying reference gene primers gave estimates of nucleated cell counts. TCRdb's table, derived via immunoSEQ multiplex PCR, lists solely in-frame clones and lacks some. V, J and clone size derive from that table, while D and trimming were established from the DNA sequence. The sample gives about 70,000 clones, 88% of which show up once; around 2% is in the top ten. V was trimmed by 0 bases and J by 3 bases, leaving 3 bases between them. The CDR3 has 13 residues. CDR1 and CDR2 (germline): KGHDR, SFDVKD.

The receptor was isolated from a human donor in a cohort sampled during active COVID-19. This chain joins TRBV24-1 and TRBJ2-3; D is unresolved. Sequenced sample: peripheral blood. Here the CDR3 DNA reads TGTGCCACCAGTGATTTGGAGACAGATACGCAGTATTTT. Protein product: CATSDLETDTQYF.